These 24 T cell receptor beta chains were all obtained from the same sample, sequenced in a study of vaccination effects on CD4 cells after COVID-19. No antigen has been identified for these receptors. TCRdb's copy holds only in-frame clones and misses some; the assay was immunoSEQ multiplex PCR. The table shows 60,000 to 90,000 clones, with about 86% occurring only once. Ahead of sequencing, the ViraFEST assay grew antigen-specific CD4+ T cells using viral peptide pools. A roughly 11-day culture period preceded the isolation of CD4+ T cells. Two-dose vaccination with either BNT162b2 or mRNA-1273 was given to the participants. The sequencing used CD4+ T cells from PBMCs cultured with HCoV-229E spike peptides, collected after COVID-19 vaccination. The source of these receptors is a human donor who received a COVID-19 vaccine.

The CDR3 nucleotides read TGTGCCAGCAGTTTGGGGCAGGTATATGGAAACACCATATATTTT. Its translation: CASSLGQVYGNTIYF. The chain combines TRBV28 with TRBJ1-3; the D gene is possibly TRBD1 (5 bases). The CDR3 is 15 residues long. In germline, CDR1 is MDHEN, CDR2 SYDVKM. Trimming removed 3 bases at V and 3 bases at J, with 12 bases between.

This chain uses TRBV6-5 with TRBJ1-6; D perhaps matches TRBD1 (6 bases). The CDR3 runs 15 residues. Trimming removed 6 bases from V and 1 base from J, with 10 bases in between. The germline V gene encodes CDR1 MNHEY and CDR2 SVGAGI. In DNA form, the CDR3 reads TGTGCCAGCAGCGTTCAGGGGTCCTATAATTCACCCCTCCACTTT. Protein: CASSVQGSYNSPLHF.

The gene calls are TRBV5-4 and TRBJ2-3; TRBD1 aligns across 7 bases. The CDR3 spans 15 residues. V was pared by 0 bases and J by 0 bases, with 1 base of the junction left unmatched. Germline V gene lookup returns CDR1 SGHNT and CDR2 YYREEE (reference sequence). CDR3 sequence: CASSLAGGSTDTQYF. The CDR3 nucleotides read TGTGCCAGCAGCTTGGCAGGGGGTAGCACAGATACGCAGTATTTT.

This clone was counted a few times. The chain joins TRBV5-1 to TRBJ2-2; D possibly corresponds to TRBD1 (5 bases). From germline, CDR1 is SGHRS and CDR2 YFSETQ. This CDR3 spans 15 amino acids. Trimming removed 4 bases at V and 9 bases at J, with 19 bases between. CDR3: CASSGKGLDGRELFF. As DNA, the CDR3 is TGCGCCAGCAGCGGTAAGGGGTTGGATGGCCGGGAGCTGTTTTTT.

This clone was observed a handful of times. The gene calls are TRBV7-9 and TRBJ1-4; no firm D call. Germline CDR1 reads SEHNR; CDR2 reads FQNEAQ (reference sequence). The V gene lost 4 bases and the J gene lost 7 bases, with 16 bases spanning the gap. The CDR3 has 15 residues. The CDR3 is CASSSLVSVGEKLFF. For the CDR3, the DNA is TGTGCCAGCAGCTCGCTGGTTTCCGTGGGTGAAAAACTGTTTTTT. Drawing the rest from reference TRBV7-9 and TRBJ1-4, the complete variable domain is DTGVSQNPRHKITKRGQNVTFRCDPISEHNRLYWYRQTLGQGPEFLTYFQNEAQLEKSRLLSDRFSAERPKGSFSTLEIQRTEQGDSAMYLCASSSLVSVGEKLFFGSGTQLSVL.

The chain joins TRBV9 to TRBJ2-3; D is perhaps TRBD2 (5 bases). The CDR3 is 14 residues long. Germline V gene sequence: CDR1 SGDLS, CDR2 YYNGEE. Between the trimmed V and J ends, which lost 5 bases and 3 bases, there was a span of 13 bases. The CDR3 spells CASSRLDLTDTQYF. CDR3 sequence (DNA): TGTGCCAGCAGTCGACTGGACTTAACAGATACGCAGTATTTT.

This sequence joins TRBV5-1 and TRBJ2-5; TRBD2 might be the D (6 bases). The CDR3 covers 16 residues. The V gene lost 1 base and the J gene lost 2 bases, with 15 bases spanning the gap. CDR1 is SGHRS, CDR2 YFSETQ, per germline. Here the CDR3 DNA reads TGCGCCAGCAGCTTGATTTTCGGGGGTGATCAAGAGACCCAGTACTTC. Amino acids: CASSLIFGGDQETQYF.

The chain recombines TRBV29-1 with TRBJ1-2, with D unclear. This CDR3 region has 11 residues. Germline V CDR1 and CDR2: SQVTM, ANQGSEA. V was trimmed by 6 bases and J by 13 bases, leaving 18 bases between them. For the CDR3, the DNA is TGCAGCGTCGAACACCGGGAGAGCCGCACCTTC. This gives the protein CSVEHRESRTF.

The J gene is TRBJ2-1, the V gene TRBV5-1, with 10 bases matching TRBD2. CDR1 is SGHRS, CDR2 YFSETQ, per germline. The CDR3 is 14 amino acids. The V segment lost 6 bases and the J segment 6 bases; nucleotides outside the gene matches: 6. CDR3 loop: CASNLAGESNEQFF. The CDR3 DNA sequence: TGCGCCAGCAATCTAGCGGGGGAGTCCAATGAGCAGTTCTTC.

The chain recombines TRBV12-3 or TRBV12-4 with TRBJ2-1; 7 positions match TRBD1. V shed 8 bases and J 9 bases; nucleotides not matched to a gene: 10. The CDR3 contains 13 residues. The CDR3 DNA is TGTGCCAGCCGCGAGACAGGGACCGGTGAGCAGTTCTTC. Protein: CASRETGTGEQFF.

DNA of the CDR3: TGTGCTAGTGGTACGGGACTAGCGGGGGTTGTCTCGCAGTATTTT. Translation: CASGTGLAGVVSQYF. The V gene is TRBV12-5, the J gene TRBJ2-3; 14 bases fit TRBD2. Per the germline V gene, CDR1 is LGHNT and CDR2 is FRNRAP. The CDR3 runs 15 residues. With V trimmed by 5 bases and J by 10 bases, 8 bases remained unmatched.

The chain couples TRBV11-2 to TRBJ2-1; D unresolved. Germline CDR1 is SGHAT and CDR2 is FQNNGV. V lost 3 bases and J 10 bases, leaving 22 bases between the germline ends. The CDR3 covers 16 residues. CDR3: CASSFRKSRVATEQFF. Written as DNA, the CDR3 is TGTGCCAGCAGCTTTCGCAAATCCCGGGTTGCGACAGAGCAGTTCTTC.

J is TRBJ2-3 and V is TRBV6-6; D is unclear. The CDR3 spans 14 residues. CDR1 is MNHNY, CDR2 SVGAGI, per germline (reference sequence). V lost 7 bases and J 2 bases, leaving 13 bases between the germline ends. The CDR3 DNA follows: TGTGCCAGCACCCAGGAAGTGATCACAGATACGCAGTATTTT. As protein: CASTQEVITDTQYF.

V is TRBV29-1 and J is TRBJ2-1; TRBD2 agrees at 9 bases. J was trimmed by 0 bases and V by 7 bases; bases with no gene match: 4. The CDR3 covers 14 residues. Looked up from germline, CDR1 is SQVTM and CDR2 is ANQGSEA. The CDR3 region has the DNA TGCAGCGCCTCGCGGGGGGGCTCCTACAATGAGCAGTTCTTC. It specifies CSASRGGSYNEQFF.

The V call is TRBV3-1 (or the pseudogene TRBV3-2), the J call TRBJ2-5, with D maybe TRBD2 (6 bases). The CDR3 is 16 residues long. Germline CDR1 and CDR2: LGHDT and YNNKEL (reference sequence). V was clipped by 4 bases and J by 2 bases, with 17 bases between them. In nucleotides, the CDR3 is TGTGCCAGCAGCCGTTTCGACGGTAGCGGACAAGAGACCCAGTACTTC. Amino acid sequence: CASSRFDGSGQETQYF.

The J gene is TRBJ2-7, the V gene TRBV6-5; D is undetermined. The CDR3 runs to 13 residues. Trimming removed 7 bases at V and 1 base at J, with 11 bases between. Germline assignment: CDR1 MNHEY and CDR2 SVGAGI. CDR3 DNA sequence: TGTGCCAGCACTTTCGGGCAGTCCTACGAGCAGTACGTC. It specifies CASTFGQSYEQYV.

This rearrangement joins TRBV7-9 to TRBJ1-2; D may be TRBD1 (6 bases). Germline V lookup: CDR1 SEHNR, CDR2 FQNEAQ (reference sequence). CDR3 length equals 14 residues. Trimming left V 5 bases short and J 4 bases short, with 14 bases between. CDR3 loop: CASSRTQGGYGYTF. DNA for the CDR3: TGTGCCAGCAGCAGGACACAGGGCGGCTATGGCTACACCTTC.

This chain links TRBV19 with TRBJ1-4, with TRBD1 matching 10 bases. The CDR3 extends over 16 amino acids. Germline loops: CDR1 LNHDA, CDR2 SQIVND (reference sequence). V trimming: 1 base; J trimming: 5 bases; junction bases outside the gene matches: 4. The CDR3 sequence is CASSIAPGQGNEKLFF. The CDR3 nucleotides are TGTGCCAGTAGTATAGCTCCGGGACAGGGGAATGAAAAACTGTTTTTT. The variable domain in full, completed from reference TRBV19 and TRBJ1-4, reads DGGITQSPKYLFRKEGQNVTLSCEQNLNHDAMYWYRQDPGQGLRLIYYSQIVNDFQKGDIAEGYSVSREKKESFPLTVTSAQKNPTAFYLCASSIAPGQGNEKLFFGSGTQLSVL.

The rearrangement links TRBV28 to TRBJ2-6, with 14 bases lining up with TRBD2. The CDR3 loop spans 17 amino acids. Germline CDR1 MDHEN, CDR2 SYDVKM. With V trimmed by 8 bases and J by 1 base, 4 bases remained unmatched. DNA for the CDR3: TGTGCCAGCGGGTGGACTAGCGGGGGGTCTGGGGCCAACGTCCTGACTTTC. Protein sequence: CASGWTSGGSGANVLTF. Drawing the rest from reference TRBV28 and TRBJ2-6, the complete variable domain is DVKVTQSSRYLVKRTGEKVFLECVQDMDHENMFWYRQDPGLGLRLIYFSYDVKMKEKGDIPEGYSVSREKKERFSLILESASTNQTSMYLCASGWTSGGSGANVLTFGAGSRLTVL.

The rearrangement uses TRBV6-5 and TRBJ1-4; possibly TRBD1 for D (5 bases). CDR1 MNHEY and CDR2 SVGAGI come from the germline V gene. CDR3 length: 13 amino acids. Deletions cut 4 bases from V and 7 bases from J, with 10 bases between. CDR3 in DNA: TGTGCCAGCAGTTCCGATGGGGGTGAAAAACTGTTTTTT. Translating it yields CASSSDGGEKLFF.

The rearrangement links TRBV30 to TRBJ1-3; D ambiguous. This CDR3 region has 13 residues. The ends were cut back, 2 bases at V and 4 bases at J, with 9 bases in the middle. CDR1 is GTSNPN, CDR2 SVGIG, per germline (reference sequence). CDR3 protein: CAWSSTKGNTIYF. CDR3 DNA sequence: TGTGCCTGGAGTAGCACTAAAGGAAACACCATATATTTT.

The chain combines TRBV27 with TRBJ1-6; no clear D. V lost 6 bases and J 8 bases, leaving 8 bases between the germline ends. CDR3 length equals 12 residues. Germline V CDR1 and CDR2: MNHEY, SMNVEV (reference sequence). The CDR3 spells CASRTADSPLHF. CDR3 DNA: TGTGCCAGCAGAACCGCTGATTCACCCCTCCACTTT.

The table lists this clone with a few counts. V gene TRBV28 combines with J gene TRBJ1-2, with D tentatively TRBD1 (5 bases). This CDR3 region has 13 residues. Trimming stripped 2 bases from V and 6 bases from J, with 10 bases between. Germline lookup yields CDR1 MDHEN and CDR2 SYDVKM. The DNA for the CDR3 is TGTGCCAGCAGTTTACTTTCAGGGCATGGCTACACCTTC. Translation: CASSLLSGHGYTF.

The chain has TRBV28 and TRBJ2-2, with D tentatively TRBD1 (5 bases). Deletions cut 1 base from V and 7 bases from J, with 10 bases between. This CDR3 has 14 residues. The germline V gene has CDR1 MDHEN and CDR2 SYDVKM. This CDR3 is CASSLYPRDGELFF. Written as DNA, the CDR3 is TGTGCCAGCAGTTTATATCCCAGGGACGGGGAGCTGTTTTTT.